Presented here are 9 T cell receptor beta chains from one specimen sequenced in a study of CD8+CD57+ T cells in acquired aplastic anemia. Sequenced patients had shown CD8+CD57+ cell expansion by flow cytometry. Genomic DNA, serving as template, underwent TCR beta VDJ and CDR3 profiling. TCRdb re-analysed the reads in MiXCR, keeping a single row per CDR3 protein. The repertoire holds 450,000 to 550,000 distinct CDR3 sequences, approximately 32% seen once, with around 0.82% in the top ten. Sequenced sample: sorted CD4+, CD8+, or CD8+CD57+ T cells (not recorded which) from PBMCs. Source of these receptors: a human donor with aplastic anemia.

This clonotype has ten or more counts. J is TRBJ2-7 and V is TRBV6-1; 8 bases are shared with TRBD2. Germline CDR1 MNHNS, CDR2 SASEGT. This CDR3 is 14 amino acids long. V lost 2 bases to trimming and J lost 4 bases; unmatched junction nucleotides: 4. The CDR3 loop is CASSESGSPYEQYF. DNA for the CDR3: TGTGCCAGCAGTGAAAGCGGGAGCCCTTACGAGCAGTACTTC.

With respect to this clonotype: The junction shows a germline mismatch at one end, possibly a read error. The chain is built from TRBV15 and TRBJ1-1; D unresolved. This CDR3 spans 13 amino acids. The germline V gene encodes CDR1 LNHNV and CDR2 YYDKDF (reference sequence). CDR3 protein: CASSEVLSTEAFF. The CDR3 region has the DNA TGTGCCAGCAGCGAGGTCCTGAGCACTGAAGCTTTCTTT.

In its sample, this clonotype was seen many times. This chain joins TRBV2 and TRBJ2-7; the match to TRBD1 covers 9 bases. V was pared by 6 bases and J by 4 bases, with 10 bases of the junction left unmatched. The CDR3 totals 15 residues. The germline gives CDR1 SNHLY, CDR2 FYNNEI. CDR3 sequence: CASRVGGQGLYEQYF. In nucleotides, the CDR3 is TGTGCCAGCAGGGTCGGGGGACAGGGTCTATACGAGCAGTACTTC.

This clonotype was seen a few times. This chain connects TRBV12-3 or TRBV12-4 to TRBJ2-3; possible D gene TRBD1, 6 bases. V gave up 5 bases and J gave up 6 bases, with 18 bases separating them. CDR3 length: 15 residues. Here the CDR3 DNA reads TGTGCCAGCAGTGGGGGTGGCGTGGGACACGATACGCAGTATTTT. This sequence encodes CASSGGGVGHDTQYF.

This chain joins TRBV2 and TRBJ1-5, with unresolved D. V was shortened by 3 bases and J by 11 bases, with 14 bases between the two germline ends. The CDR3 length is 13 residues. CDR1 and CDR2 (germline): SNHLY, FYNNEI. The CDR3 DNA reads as TGTGCCAGCAGTGAGAACTGGCAAGAGACCCAGCATTTT. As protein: CASSENWQETQHF.

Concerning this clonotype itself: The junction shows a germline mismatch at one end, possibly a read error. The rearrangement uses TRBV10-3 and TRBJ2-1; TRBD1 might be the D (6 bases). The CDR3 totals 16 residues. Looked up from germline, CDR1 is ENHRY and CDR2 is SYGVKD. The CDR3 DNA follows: TGTGGCATCAGCGAAGGACAGTCCAGCTCCTACAATGAGCAGTTCTTC. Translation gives CGISEGQSSSYNEQFF.

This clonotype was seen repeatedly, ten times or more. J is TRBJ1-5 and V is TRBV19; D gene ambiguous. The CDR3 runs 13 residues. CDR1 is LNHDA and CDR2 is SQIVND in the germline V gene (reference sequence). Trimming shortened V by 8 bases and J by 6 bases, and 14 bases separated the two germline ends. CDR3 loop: CASGWAAAQPQHF. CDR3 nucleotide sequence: TGTGCCAGTGGGTGGGCAGCGGCTCAGCCCCAGCATTTT. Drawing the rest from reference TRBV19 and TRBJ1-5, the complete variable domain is DGGITQSPKYLFRKEGQNVTLSCEQNLNHDAMYWYRQDPGQGLRLIYYSQIVNDFQKGDIAEGYSVSREKKESFPLTVTSAQKNPTAFYLCASGWAAAQPQHFGDGTRLSIL.

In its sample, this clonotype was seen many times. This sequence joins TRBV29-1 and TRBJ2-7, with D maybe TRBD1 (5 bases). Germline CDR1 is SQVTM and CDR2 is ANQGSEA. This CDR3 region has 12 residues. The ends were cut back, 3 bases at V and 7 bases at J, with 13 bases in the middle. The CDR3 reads CSVDMQGREQYF. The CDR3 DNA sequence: TGCAGCGTTGATATGCAGGGTCGGGAGCAGTACTTC.

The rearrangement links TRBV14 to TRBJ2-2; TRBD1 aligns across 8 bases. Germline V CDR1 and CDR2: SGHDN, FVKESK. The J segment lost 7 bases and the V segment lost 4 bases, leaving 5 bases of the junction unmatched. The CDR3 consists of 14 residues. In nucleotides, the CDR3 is TGTGCCAGCAGCCCTCAGGGGGCAGGCGGGGAGCTGTTTTTT. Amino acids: CASSPQGAGGELFF.